This TCR beta chain was captured by sequencing in a study of blood T cell repertoires in COVID-19. Participants had their cohort set by participant-reported clinical history. The V end was cut by 7 bases, the J end by 0 bases, with 9 bases between. The CDR3 has 14 residues. Germline-derived CDR1 and CDR2 are SNHLY and FYNNEI. Data came from immunoSEQ multiplex PCR; TCRdb stores just in-frame clones and leaves some out. The table lists roughly 270,000 clones, roughly 80% of them singletons, with roughly 4.7% in the top ten. Sequenced input: PBMCs or T cells enriched from blood (not recorded which). The chain is built from TRBV2 and TRBJ2-2; D might be TRBD1 (6 bases). The clonotype comes from a man aged 35 to 55 who had been exposed to COVID-19. In DNA form, the CDR3 reads TGTGCCAGCACCGGGACAACGAACACCGGGGAGCTGTTTTTT. Amino acid sequence: CASTGTTNTGELFF.